These 7 T cell receptor beta chains were sequenced from one sample in a study of tumor and adjacent non-tumor tissue in lung cancer. TCRbeta libraries were built with three rounds of nested PCR, modified from ARM-PCR. Each CDR3 protein gets one entry after TCRdb re-called the multiplex PCR reads with MiXCR. The data hold 90,000 to 110,000 distinct CDR3 sequences, with more than 60% observed a single time. The template was RNA from unsorted bulk tissue. Sequences were obtained from lung tumor tissue. Receptors were obtained from a woman aged 55-69 years with non-small cell lung cancer.

This clonotype came up once. A read error may produce the germline difference seen at one junction end. The V and J genes are TRBV5-5 and TRBJ1-4; TRBD1 matches 7 bases. Germline CDR1 SGHKS, CDR2 YYEKEE (reference sequence). This CDR3 is 15 amino acids long. In DNA form, the CDR3 reads TGTGCCAGTAGCCCGAGACAGGGCGAGGGTGAAACACTGTTTTTT. This translates into CASSPRQGEGETLFF.

Notes on this clonotype: Since no conserved phenylalanine or tryptophan closes the CDR3, a read error is the likely cause. The chain joins TRBV11-2 to TRBJ1-3, with D uncertain. Germline loops: CDR1 SGHAT, CDR2 FQNNGV. The CDR3 totals 16 residues. Trimming left V 4 bases short and J 0 bases short, with 13 bases between. The CDR3 reads CASSYVHGSSGNTIYY. The CDR3 region has the DNA TGTGCCAGCAGCTACGTCCATGGCAGCTCTGGAAACACCATATATTAT.

A word on this clonotype: The junction differs from germline at one of its ends, possibly a read error. V usage is TRBV5-1 and J usage is TRBJ1-1; no clear D. This CDR3 is 14 amino acids long. From germline, CDR1 is SGHRS and CDR2 YFSETQ. CDR3 protein: CAISLGLSGTEAFF. The CDR3 DNA sequence: TGCGCCATCAGCTTAGGGTTAAGCGGGACTGAAGCTTTCTTT.

As concerns this clonotype: The CDR3 carries no conserved terminal phenylalanine or tryptophan, so it likely arises from a read error. The chain links TRBV20-1 to TRBJ1-2, with D perhaps TRBD1 (6 bases). Germline CDR1 is DFQATT and CDR2 is SNEGSKA (reference sequence). The CDR3 loop spans 16 amino acids. V was trimmed by 1 base and J by 6 bases, leaving 21 bases between them. The CDR3 DNA follows: TGCAGTGCTAGAGTCCGGGACAAGGGAATAATGGATGGCTACACCTTA. It yields the protein CSARVRDKGIMDGYTL.

The V and J genes are TRBV11-2 and TRBJ2-1, with D uncertain. V was cut by 3 bases and J by 0 bases, with 15 bases left in between. The CDR3 has 17 residues. CDR1 is SGHAT, CDR2 FQNNGV, per germline. CDR3 DNA: TGTGCCAGCAGCTTGGGTAGACATACCAGCTCCTACAATGAGCAGTTCTTC. Protein product: CASSLGRHTSSYNEQFF.

With respect to this clonotype: A read error may produce the germline difference seen at one junction end. The V gene is TRBV29-1, the J gene TRBJ1-5; D unclear. This CDR3 comprises 10 residues. Germline V lookup: CDR1 SQVTM, CDR2 ANQGSEA. The CDR3 sequence: CSVSPQPHHF. Written as DNA, the CDR3 is TGCAGCGTTAGTCCGCAGCCCCATCATTTT.

With respect to this clonotype: The junction and the germline gene differ at one end; a read error may be behind it. The chain employs TRBV6-2 or TRBV6-3 and TRBJ2-2; 8 bases fit TRBD1. This CDR3 has 15 amino acids. Per germline, CDR1 MNHEY and CDR2 SVGEGT. CDR3 in amino acids: CASARQGTNTGELFF. CDR3 in DNA: TGTGCCAGCGCCAGACAGGGGACGAACACGGGGGAACTGTTTTTT.